Presented here are 11 T cell receptor beta chains from one specimen sequenced in a study of blood T cells in healthy people across ages. A sample-barcoded 5' primer and a J-beta primer mix were used in a second PCR of roughly 7 to 11 cycles. Using its own MiXCR run on the 5' RACE reads, TCRdb lists one record per CDR3 protein. The sample yields about 1,000,000 distinct CDR3 sequences, 40% to 45% seen once. Sequenced: blood. The receptors stem from a woman aged 60-75 years in good health.

This rearrangement joins TRBV9 to TRBJ2-5; tentatively, D is TRBD1 or TRBD2 (7 bases each). V gave up 4 bases and J gave up 2 bases, with 24 bases separating them. The CDR3 has 18 amino acids. Germline V gene lookup returns CDR1 SGDLS and CDR2 YYNGEE. CDR3 sequence (DNA): TGTGCCAGCAGCATAGACGCAGGGGGGAGGGGGACACAAGAGACCCAGTACTTC. It yields the protein CASSIDAGGRGTQETQYF.

The chain has TRBV29-1 and TRBJ2-7; 7 bases are a match to TRBD2. The CDR3 totals 19 residues. The V segment lost 6 bases and the J segment 3 bases; nucleotides outside the gene matches: 26. Per the germline V gene, CDR1 is SQVTM and CDR2 is ANQGSEA. In nucleotides, the CDR3 is TGCAGCGTCGCCCACGGTGTCACTAGCGCCCGAGTGAGGGGCTACGAGCAGTACTTC. Encoded protein: CSVAHGVTSARVRGYEQYF.

CDR3 region: CASSYGASKADTQYF. The CDR3 coding sequence is TGTGCCAGCAGTTACGGTGCTAGTAAAGCAGATACGCAGTATTTT. The chain combines TRBV6-6 with TRBJ2-3; D is unclear. V lost 2 bases and J 4 bases, leaving 13 bases between the germline ends. This CDR3 comprises 15 residues. Germline CDR1 and CDR2: MNHNY and SVGAGI (reference sequence).

This chain connects TRBV6-1 to TRBJ1-2; TRBD1 agrees at 8 bases. This CDR3 spans 15 amino acids. V was clipped by 5 bases and J by 2 bases; unmatched bases: 7. CDR1 and CDR2 (germline): MNHNS, SASEGT. As DNA, the CDR3 is TGTGCCAGCAGTACCCGACAGGGGATAAACTATGGCTACACCTTC. Translating it yields CASSTRQGINYGYTF.

This chain connects TRBV5-1 to TRBJ1-5, with TRBD1 identical over 9 bases. Germline V gene sequence: CDR1 SGHRS, CDR2 YFSETQ. The CDR3 contains 15 residues. The J segment lost 4 bases and the V segment lost 4 bases, leaving 6 bases of the junction unmatched. As DNA, the CDR3 is TGCGCCAGCAGCCTAGGACAGGGGCTGAATCAGCCCCAGCATTTT. This sequence encodes CASSLGQGLNQPQHF.

V usage is TRBV5-1 and J usage is TRBJ2-1, with TRBD2 matching over 7 bases. CDR1 is SGHRS, CDR2 YFSETQ, per germline. The CDR3 covers 15 residues. Trimming took 5 bases from V and 4 from J; bases not matched to a gene: 9. The CDR3 DNA reads as TGCGCCAGCAGATCTACTAGCGTGACTTACAATGAGCAGTTCTTC. Protein: CASRSTSVTYNEQFF.

The V call is TRBV3-1, the J call TRBJ2-1; the match to TRBD2 covers 9 bases. The CDR3 extends over 16 amino acids. Trimming took 0 bases from V and 4 from J; bases not matched to a gene: 4. Germline V gene sequence: CDR1 LGHDT, CDR2 YNNKEL (reference sequence). The CDR3 DNA reads as TGTGCCAGCAGCCAAGAGGTGACTAGCGGATACAATGAGCAGTTCTTC. Protein: CASSQEVTSGYNEQFF.

V and J are TRBV25-1 and TRBJ1-4; 8 nucleotides line up with TRBD1. The germline CDR1 and CDR2 sequences are MGHDK and SYGVNS. The CDR3 runs 16 residues. V dropped 3 bases and J dropped 5; count of bases not matched to a gene: 8. The CDR3 protein is CASSDPDRGPNEKLFF. CDR3 in DNA: TGTGCCAGCAGTGACCCTGACAGGGGCCCGAATGAAAAACTGTTTTTT.

This clonotype appeared a few times. This chain's CDR3 is CASSPRTGGLGEQFF. For the CDR3, the DNA is TGTGCCAGCAGCCCCAGGACAGGGGGCCTAGGTGAGCAGTTCTTC. The chain carries TRBV27 and TRBJ2-1; TRBD1 matches 11 bases. The CDR3 consists of 15 residues. CDR1 and CDR2 from the germline V gene are MNHEY and SMNVEV (reference sequence). The V gene end was trimmed by 6 bases and the J gene end by 9 bases; junction bases not matched to a gene: 10.

The V call is TRBV11-2, the J call TRBJ1-1, with D possibly matching TRBD1 (6 bases). V lost 5 bases and J 5 bases, leaving 15 bases between the germline ends. Germline CDR1 SGHAT, CDR2 FQNNGV. The CDR3 sequence is 14 residues long. The CDR3 region is CASSQNRVWTEAFF. CDR3 in DNA: TGTGCCAGCAGCCAAAACAGGGTGTGGACTGAAGCTTTCTTT. Full variable domain (remainder filled in from reference TRBV11-2 and TRBJ1-1): EAGVAQSPRYKIIEKRQSVAFWCNPISGHATLYWYQQILGQGPKLLIQFQNNGVVDDSQLPKDRFSAERLKGVDSTLKIQPAKLEDSAVYLCASSQNRVWTEAFFGQGTRLTVV.

This clonotype was detected only a few times. V and J are TRBV6-1 and TRBJ2-6; 7 nucleotides align to TRBD1. The ends lost 7 bases at V and 2 bases at J; junction bases unmatched: 5. This CDR3 has 15 residues. In germline, CDR1 is MNHNS, CDR2 SASEGT. This CDR3 reads CASTLRGPGANVLTF. The DNA for the CDR3 is TGTGCCAGCACATTGAGGGGGCCTGGGGCCAACGTCCTGACTTTC.